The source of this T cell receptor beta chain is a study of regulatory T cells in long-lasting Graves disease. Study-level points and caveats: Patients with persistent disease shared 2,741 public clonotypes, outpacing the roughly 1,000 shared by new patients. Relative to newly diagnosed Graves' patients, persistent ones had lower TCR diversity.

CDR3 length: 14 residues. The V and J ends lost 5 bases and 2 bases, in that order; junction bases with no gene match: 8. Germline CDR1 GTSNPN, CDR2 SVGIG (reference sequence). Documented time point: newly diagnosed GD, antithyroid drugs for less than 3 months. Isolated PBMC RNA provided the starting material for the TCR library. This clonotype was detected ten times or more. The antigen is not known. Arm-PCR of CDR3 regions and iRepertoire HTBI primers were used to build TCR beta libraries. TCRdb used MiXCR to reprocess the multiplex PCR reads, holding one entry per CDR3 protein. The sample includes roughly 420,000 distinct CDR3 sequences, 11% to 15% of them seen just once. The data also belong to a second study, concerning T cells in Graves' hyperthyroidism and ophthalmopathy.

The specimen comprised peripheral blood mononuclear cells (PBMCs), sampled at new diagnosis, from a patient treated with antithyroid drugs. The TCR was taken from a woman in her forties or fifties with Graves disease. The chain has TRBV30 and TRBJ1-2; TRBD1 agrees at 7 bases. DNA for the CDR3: TGTGCCTGGCATAGGGACAGCCTGAACTATGGCTACACCTTC. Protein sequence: CAWHRDSLNYGYTF.